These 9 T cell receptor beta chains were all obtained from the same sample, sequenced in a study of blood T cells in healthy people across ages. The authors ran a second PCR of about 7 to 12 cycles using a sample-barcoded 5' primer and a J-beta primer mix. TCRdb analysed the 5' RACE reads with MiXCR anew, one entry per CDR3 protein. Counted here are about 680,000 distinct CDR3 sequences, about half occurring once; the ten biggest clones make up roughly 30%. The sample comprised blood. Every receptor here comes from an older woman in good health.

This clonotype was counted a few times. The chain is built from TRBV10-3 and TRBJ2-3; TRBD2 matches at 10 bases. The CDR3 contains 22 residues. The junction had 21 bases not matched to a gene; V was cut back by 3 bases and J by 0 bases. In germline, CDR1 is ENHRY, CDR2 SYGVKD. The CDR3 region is CAISDPSGRYVGRGTSTDTQYF. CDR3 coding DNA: TGTGCCATCAGTGATCCTAGCGGGAGATATGTTGGAAGGGGTACTAGCACAGATACGCAGTATTTT.

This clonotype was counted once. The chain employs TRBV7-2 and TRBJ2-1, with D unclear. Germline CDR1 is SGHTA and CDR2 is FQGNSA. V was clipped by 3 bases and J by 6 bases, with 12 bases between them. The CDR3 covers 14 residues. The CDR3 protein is CASSFRESFNEQFF. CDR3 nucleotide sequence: TGTGCCAGCAGCTTTCGCGAAAGTTTCAATGAGCAGTTCTTC.

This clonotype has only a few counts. CDR3 sequence reads: CASSYQGSGAYEQYF. Written as DNA, the CDR3 is TGTGCCAGCAGTTACCAGGGATCAGGGGCCTACGAGCAGTACTTC. V gene TRBV6-6 combines with J gene TRBJ2-7; D perhaps matches TRBD1 (6 bases). The V gene's germline CDR1 is MNHNY and CDR2 SVGAGI (reference sequence). V was cut by 2 bases and J by 2 bases, with 13 bases left in between. The CDR3 spans 15 residues.

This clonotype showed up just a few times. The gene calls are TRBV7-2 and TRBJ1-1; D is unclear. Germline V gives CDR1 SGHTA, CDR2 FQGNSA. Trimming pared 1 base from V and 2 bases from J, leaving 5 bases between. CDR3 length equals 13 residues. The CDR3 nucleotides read TGTGCCAGCAGCTTAGTCATAAACACTGAAGCTTTCTTT. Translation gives CASSLVINTEAFF.

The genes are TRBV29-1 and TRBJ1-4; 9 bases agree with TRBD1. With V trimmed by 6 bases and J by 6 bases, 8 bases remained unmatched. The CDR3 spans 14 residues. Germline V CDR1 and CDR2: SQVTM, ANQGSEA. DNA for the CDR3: TGCAGCGTCATAAAACAGGGGGCGGATGAAAAACTGTTTTTT. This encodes CSVIKQGADEKLFF.

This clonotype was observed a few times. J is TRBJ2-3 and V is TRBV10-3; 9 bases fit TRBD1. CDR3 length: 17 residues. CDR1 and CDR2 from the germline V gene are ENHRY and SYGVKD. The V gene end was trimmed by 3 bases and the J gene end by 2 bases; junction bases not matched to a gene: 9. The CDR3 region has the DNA TGTGCCATCAGTGACCAGACAGGGGGGGATCTCACAGATACGCAGTATTTT. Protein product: CAISDQTGGDLTDTQYF.

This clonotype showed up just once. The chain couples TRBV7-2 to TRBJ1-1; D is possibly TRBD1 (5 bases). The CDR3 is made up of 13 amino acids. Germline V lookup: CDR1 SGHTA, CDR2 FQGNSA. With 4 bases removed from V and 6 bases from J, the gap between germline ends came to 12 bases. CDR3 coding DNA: TGTGCCAGCAGCTATGCTTGGGGACCTGAAGCTTTCTTT. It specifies CASSYAWGPEAFF.

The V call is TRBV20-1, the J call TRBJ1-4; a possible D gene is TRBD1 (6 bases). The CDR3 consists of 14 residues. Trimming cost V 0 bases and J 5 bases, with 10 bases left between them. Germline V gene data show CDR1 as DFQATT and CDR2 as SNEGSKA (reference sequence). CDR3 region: CSARDFTGNEKLFF. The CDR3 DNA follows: TGCAGTGCTAGAGATTTCACAGGGAATGAAAAACTGTTTTTT.

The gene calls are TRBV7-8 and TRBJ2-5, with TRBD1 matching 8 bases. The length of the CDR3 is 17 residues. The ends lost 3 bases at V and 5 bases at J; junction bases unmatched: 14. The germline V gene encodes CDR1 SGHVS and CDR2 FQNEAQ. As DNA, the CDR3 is TGTGCCAGCAGCTTTCGGGGGACAGGCCGAGATGGGGAGACCCAGTACTTC. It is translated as CASSFRGTGRDGETQYF.